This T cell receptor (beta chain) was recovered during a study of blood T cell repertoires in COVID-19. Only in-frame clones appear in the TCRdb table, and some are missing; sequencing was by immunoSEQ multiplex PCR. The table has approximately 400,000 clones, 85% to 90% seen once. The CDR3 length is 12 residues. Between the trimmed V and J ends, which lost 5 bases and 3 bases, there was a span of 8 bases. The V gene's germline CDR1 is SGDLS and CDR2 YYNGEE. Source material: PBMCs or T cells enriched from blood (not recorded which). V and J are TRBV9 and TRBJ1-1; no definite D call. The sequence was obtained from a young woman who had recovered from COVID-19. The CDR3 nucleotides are TGTGCCAGCAGTCACGCAGACACTGAAGCTTTCTTT. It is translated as CASSHADTEAFF.